The 32 T cell receptor beta chains reported below all come from one sample, sequenced in a study of a mutant IDH1 vaccine in newly diagnosed glioma. Libraries were prepared by immunoSEQ multiplex PCR; TCRdb keeps only in-frame clonotypes and omits some of them. The sample holds over 65,000 clones, 80% to 85% seen once. These receptors have no identified antigens. Time point in this sample: week 35, safety follow-up. A single vaccine dose contained 300 ug of mutant IDH1 20-mer peptide, and topical imiquimod was used with it. The sequenced sample was PBMCs, obtained from a glioma patient whose treatment included an IDH1 peptide vaccine. These receptors were obtained from a man in his late teens or twenties with glioma.

The V gene is TRBV5-1, the J gene TRBJ1-1, with unresolved D. The CDR3 has 15 amino acids. Trimming took off 5 bases at V and 1 base at J, with 15 bases between the two ends. Germline V lookup: CDR1 SGHRS, CDR2 YFSETQ. For the CDR3, the DNA is TGCGCCAGCAGGAACACCGACGACGGGAACACTGAAGCTTTCTTT. Translation: CASRNTDDGNTEAFF.

The chain links TRBV5-1 to TRBJ2-1, with no clear D. Looked up from germline, CDR1 is SGHRS and CDR2 is YFSETQ. Deletions cut 1 base from V and 8 bases from J, with 7 bases between. This CDR3 region has 12 residues. CDR3 in amino acids: CASSLSDYEQFF. The CDR3 region has the DNA TGCGCCAGCAGCTTGTCCGACTATGAGCAGTTCTTC.

This clone was seen just once. V and J are TRBV19 and TRBJ1-5, with 9 bases fitting TRBD1. The CDR3 sequence is 13 residues long. V was pared by 6 bases and J by 5 bases, with 2 bases of the junction left unmatched. The germline V gene encodes CDR1 LNHDA and CDR2 SQIVND (reference sequence). In DNA, the CDR3 is TGTGCCAGTAGCGGGACAGGGTATCAGCCCCAGCATTTT. This codes for CASSGTGYQPQHF.

Only one count was recorded for this clone. The chain has TRBV9 and TRBJ1-4; the D gene is possibly TRBD1 (6 bases). This CDR3 spans 15 amino acids. Germline V gene lookup returns CDR1 SGDLS and CDR2 YYNGEE. V was pared by 0 bases and J by 8 bases, with 14 bases between. The CDR3 here is CASSVGAGVGEKLFF. The CDR3 DNA is TGTGCCAGCAGCGTAGGGGCAGGGGTTGGGGAAAAACTGTTTTTT.

J is TRBJ2-7 and V is TRBV27, with 11 bases matching TRBD1. The CDR3 is 16 residues long. Trimming removed 6 bases from V and 2 bases from J; junction bases left unmatched: 9. Germline CDR1 MNHEY, CDR2 SMNVEV (reference sequence). The CDR3 DNA follows: TGTGCCAGCAGATTCTCCCGGACAGGGGGCACCTACGAGCAGTACTTC. Protein: CASRFSRTGGTYEQYF.

This clone was recorded a few times. This chain joins TRBV25-1 and TRBJ1-1; possibly TRBD1 for D (5 bases). Trimming took off 3 bases at V and 8 bases at J, with 13 bases between the two ends. The CDR3 loop spans 13 amino acids. Germline CDR1 MGHDK, CDR2 SYGVNS. CDR3 sequence reads: CASSDSGALEAFF. CDR3 DNA sequence: TGTGCCAGCAGTGACTCCGGGGCCTTAGAAGCTTTCTTT. Full variable domain (missing parts from reference TRBV25-1 and TRBJ1-1): EADIYQTPRYLVIGTGKKITLECSQTMGHDKMYWYQQDPGMELHLIHYSYGVNSTEKGDLSSESTVSRIRTEHFPLTLESARPSHTSQYLCASSDSGALEAFFGQGTRLTVV.

V is TRBV5-1 and J is TRBJ2-2; TRBD1 agrees at 9 bases. With 4 bases clipped from V and 5 bases from J, the junction kept 6 bases outside the gene matches. Germline loops: CDR1 SGHRS, CDR2 YFSETQ. This CDR3 region has 15 residues. DNA of the CDR3: TGCGCCAGCAGCCAACAGGGGGCAACGACCGGGGAGCTGTTTTTT. Protein sequence: CASSQQGATTGELFF.

V gene TRBV19 combines with J gene TRBJ1-5; perhaps TRBD1 as D (5 bases). Germline V gene data show CDR1 as LNHDA and CDR2 as SQIVND (reference sequence). The V gene lost 6 bases and the J gene lost 0 bases, with 15 bases spanning the gap. The CDR3 spans 16 residues. The CDR3 sequence: CASRPRQPYSNQPQHF. The CDR3 DNA sequence: TGTGCCAGTAGACCACGACAGCCATATAGCAATCAGCCCCAGCATTTT.

This clone has more than one count but fewer than ten. V and J are TRBV7-2 and TRBJ2-7; the D gene is possibly TRBD1 (5 bases). V shed 5 bases and J shed 5 bases, with 16 bases lying between them. The germline gives CDR1 SGHTA, CDR2 FQGNSA. This CDR3 has 14 residues. CDR3 sequence: CASSPPGIPHEQYF. CDR3 bases: TGTGCCAGCAGCCCGCCAGGGATTCCCCACGAGCAGTACTTC.

The V gene is TRBV4-3, the J gene TRBJ1-5; no reliable D call. The CDR3 consists of 16 residues. Germline-derived CDR1 and CDR2 are LGHNA and YSLEER. V was shortened by 0 bases and J by 0 bases, with 9 bases between the two germline ends. This CDR3 reads CASSQDSSISNQPQHF. In DNA form, the CDR3 reads TGCGCCAGCAGCCAAGATTCTTCGATTAGCAATCAGCCCCAGCATTTT.

J is TRBJ1-3 and V is TRBV7-2, with a weak D call TRBD1 (6 bases). With 0 bases removed from V and 4 bases from J, the gap between germline ends came to 10 bases. The CDR3 is 15 residues long. Germline assignment: CDR1 SGHTA and CDR2 FQGNSA. The CDR3 coding sequence is TGTGCCAGCAGCTTAGCGCCGGGGGGCGGAAACACCATATATTTT. The encoded protein is CASSLAPGGGNTIYF.

CDR3 sequence: CASSWTGNTEAFF. The CDR3, as DNA: TGTGCCAGCAGTTGGACAGGGAACACTGAAGCTTTCTTT. The chain couples TRBV7-9 to TRBJ1-1, with 7 bases that match TRBD1. J lost 1 base, V lost 6 bases, and 2 bases had no gene match. The germline gives CDR1 SEHNR, CDR2 FQNEAQ (reference sequence). This CDR3 has 13 amino acids.

This clone came up a few times. The chain uses TRBV5-1 and TRBJ2-3; no definite D call. Germline lookup yields CDR1 SGHRS and CDR2 YFSETQ. V was cut by 5 bases and J by 2 bases, with 9 bases left in between. The CDR3 consists of 13 residues. In nucleotides, the CDR3 is TGCGCCAGCAGTAACGGTTACACAGATACGCAGTATTTT. Its translation is CASSNGYTDTQYF. Variable domain in full (rest from reference TRBV5-1 and TRBJ2-3): KAGVTQTPRYLIKTRGQQVTLSCSPISGHRSVSWYQQTPGQGLQFLFEYFSETQRNKGNFPGRFSGRQFSNSRSEMNVSTLELGDSALYLCASSNGYTDTQYFGPGTRLTVL.

This clone appeared a few times. This chain links TRBV6-4 with TRBJ1-2; no firm D call. With 0 bases removed from V and 6 bases from J, the gap between germline ends came to 14 bases. CDR1 and CDR2 (germline): MRHNA, SNTAGT. This CDR3 is 15 amino acids long. CDR3 sequence reads: CASSDSEGRRDGYTF. Written as DNA, the CDR3 is TGTGCCAGCAGTGACTCAGAGGGCCGGAGAGATGGCTACACCTTC.

Only a few counts were recorded for this clone. Germline is not matched at one junction end, which may reflect a read error. The rearrangement joins TRBV18 to TRBJ1-1; possibly TRBD1 for D (5 bases). From germline, CDR1 is KGHSH and CDR2 LQKENI. The CDR3 consists of 12 residues. The CDR3 loop is CASSPGGPRASF. CDR3 sequence (DNA): TGTGCCAGCTCACCTGGGGGACCAAGGGCCAGCTTT.

The chain recombines TRBV25-1 with TRBJ1-1, with 11 positions matching TRBD1. J was trimmed by 11 bases and V by 4 bases; bases with no gene match: 6. Germline CDR1 and CDR2: MGHDK and SYGVNS. The CDR3 length is 13 residues. The DNA for the CDR3 is TGTGCCAGCAGTGGACCGGGACAGGGGGATGCTTTCTTT. Encoded protein: CASSGPGQGDAFF.

The chain employs TRBV19 and TRBJ1-2; a weak D match, TRBD1 (6 bases). V shed 8 bases and J shed 4 bases, with 17 bases lying between them. The CDR3 is 14 residues long. Germline CDR1 LNHDA, CDR2 SQIVND (reference sequence). This CDR3 is CASSRQDYAYGYTF. The CDR3, as DNA: TGTGCCAGTTCTAGACAGGATTACGCCTATGGCTACACCTTC. Full variable domain (remainder filled in from reference TRBV19 and TRBJ1-2): DGGITQSPKYLFRKEGQNVTLSCEQNLNHDAMYWYRQDPGQGLRLIYYSQIVNDFQKGDIAEGYSVSREKKESFPLTVTSAQKNPTAFYLCASSRQDYAYGYTFGSGTRLTVV.

The V gene is TRBV4-2, the J gene TRBJ2-2; the D gene is possibly TRBD2 (6 bases). The CDR3 has 15 amino acids. Germline CDR1 LGHNA, CDR2 YNFKEQ. V shed 3 bases and J shed 7 bases, with 15 bases lying between them. For the CDR3, the DNA is TGTGCCAGCAGCCAGCGAACGGGAGTTGTCGGGGAGCTGTTTTTT. Translating it yields CASSQRTGVVGELFF.

The rearrangement uses TRBV7-8 and TRBJ1-1; D is undetermined. This CDR3 region has 17 residues. Deletions cut 3 bases from V and 1 base from J, with 18 bases between. Germline V lookup: CDR1 SGHVS, CDR2 FQNEAQ. CDR3 amino acids: CASSFTAIQFGNTEAFF. The CDR3 DNA is TGTGCCAGCAGCTTCACCGCTATACAGTTTGGGAACACTGAAGCTTTCTTT.

The chain recombines TRBV6-6 with TRBJ1-4, with a weak D call TRBD1 (6 bases). The CDR3 length is 15 residues. CDR1 is MNHNY, CDR2 SVGAGI, per germline (reference sequence). The V end was cut by 4 bases, the J end by 5 bases, with 14 bases between. The CDR3 region is CASSSRTERNEKLFF. CDR3 coding DNA: TGTGCCAGCAGTTCCCGGACAGAAAGAAATGAAAAACTGTTTTTT.

This clone has a handful of counts. This sequence joins TRBV6-6 and TRBJ1-5; D ambiguous. The CDR3 runs to 15 residues. Trimming removed 6 bases from V and 0 bases from J, with 12 bases in between. The germline V gene has CDR1 MNHNY and CDR2 SVGAGI (reference sequence). The CDR3 DNA reads TGTGCCAGCAGCCCCTATAGAGATAGCAATCAGCCCCAGCATTTT. Its protein is CASSPYRDSNQPQHF.

The rearrangement uses TRBV2 and TRBJ2-2, with a tentative D call TRBD1 (6 bases). Germline loops: CDR1 SNHLY, CDR2 FYNNEI. Trimming left V 8 bases short and J 8 bases short, with 15 bases between. The CDR3 spans 13 residues. This chain's CDR3 is CASRRTVGGELFF. CDR3 sequence (DNA): TGTGCCAGCCGGCGGACAGTAGGGGGGGAGCTGTTTTTT.

V usage is TRBV10-3 and J usage is TRBJ1-2, with D uncertain. The length of the CDR3 is 12 residues. V lost 8 bases and J lost 6, with 13 bases in between. Germline CDR1 and CDR2: ENHRY and SYGVKD. DNA of the CDR3: TGTGCCATCTTAGGGCTAAAGGATGGCTACACCTTC. This sequence encodes CAILGLKDGYTF.

The chain links TRBV2 to TRBJ2-2; 8 bases align to TRBD2. After removal of 6 bases from V and 0 bases from J, the junction contained 12 bases not matched to a gene. This CDR3 spans 18 amino acids. Per germline, CDR1 SNHLY and CDR2 FYNNEI. The CDR3 DNA sequence: TGTGCCAGCAGGGCCCCTCACGGGAGGGGCTCGAACACCGGGGAGCTGTTTTTT. This encodes CASRAPHGRGSNTGELFF.

This clone showed up just a few times. The chain couples TRBV4-3 to TRBJ1-1, with TRBD1 identical over 9 bases. In germline, CDR1 is LGHNA, CDR2 YSLEER. V shed 3 bases and J 5 bases; nucleotides not matched to a gene: 4. The CDR3 is 14 amino acids. CDR3 protein: CASSQDRGSTEAFF. DNA of the CDR3: TGCGCCAGCAGCCAGGACAGGGGAAGTACTGAAGCTTTCTTT.

This sequence joins TRBV5-4 and TRBJ2-7; D uncertain. Deletions cut 0 bases from V and 0 bases from J, with 10 bases between. This CDR3 comprises 15 residues. Germline lookup yields CDR1 SGHNT and CDR2 YYREEE (reference sequence). This CDR3 reads CASSLDPVSSYEQYF. CDR3 DNA: TGTGCCAGCAGCTTGGATCCTGTTAGCTCCTACGAGCAGTACTTC.

This chain links TRBV6-5 with TRBJ1-2; D is unclear. From germline, CDR1 is MNHEY and CDR2 SVGAGI. This CDR3 contains 13 residues. Trimming stripped 6 bases from V and 5 bases from J, with 13 bases between. The CDR3 sequence is CASRRAGNYGYTF. CDR3 coding DNA: TGTGCCAGCAGACGGGCCGGAAATTATGGCTACACCTTC.

The chain links TRBV15 to TRBJ2-7; D gene unclear. The CDR3 runs 15 residues. The V and J ends lost 0 bases and 12 bases respectively, with 21 bases between them. Germline assignment: CDR1 LNHNV and CDR2 YYDKDF (reference sequence). The DNA of the CDR3 is TGTGCCACCAGCAGAGATCCCGGGTTCGGCTACACCCGGTACTTC. As protein: CATSRDPGFGYTRYF.

The chain has TRBV4-3 and TRBJ1-2, with D tentatively TRBD1 (5 bases). The V and J ends lost 0 bases and 4 bases respectively, with 15 bases between them. The CDR3 has 16 residues. Looked up from germline, CDR1 is LGHNA and CDR2 is YSLEER. The CDR3 DNA reads as TGCGCCAGCAGCCAAGATCTCCCGGACATCCTCTATGGCTACACCTTC. This sequence encodes CASSQDLPDILYGYTF.

The chain has TRBV28 and TRBJ2-7; D possibly matches TRBD1 or TRBD2 (6 bases each). Germline CDR1 reads MDHEN; CDR2 reads SYDVKM. The CDR3 consists of 13 residues. V lost 2 bases and J 5 bases, leaving 10 bases between the germline ends. The CDR3 sequence is CASSLIGGHEQYF. In DNA form, the CDR3 reads TGTGCCAGCAGTTTAATAGGGGGGCACGAGCAGTACTTC.

The V gene is TRBV7-9, the J gene TRBJ2-7; 8 positions agree with TRBD2. The CDR3 covers 16 residues. Trimming removed 5 bases from V and 0 bases from J; junction bases left unmatched: 9. The V gene's germline CDR1 is SEHNR and CDR2 FQNEAQ (reference sequence). The CDR3 region has the DNA TGTGCCAGCAGCCGAAATAGCGGGACACACTCCTACGAGCAGTACTTC. Translated, it gives CASSRNSGTHSYEQYF.

The chain employs TRBV7-9 and TRBJ1-5; no reliable D call. V lost 1 base and J lost 4, with 8 bases in between. CDR1 is SEHNR and CDR2 is FQNEAQ in the germline V gene (reference sequence). The CDR3 is 14 residues long. CDR3 bases: TGTGCCAGCAGCTTAGTGGGAGAAAATCAGCCCCAGCATTTT. Protein product: CASSLVGENQPQHF.